This T cell receptor beta chain was documented in a study of tumor-infiltrating lymphocytes in primary liver carcinoma. Study-level background: Ranging in age from 30 to 69 years, the patients were men and women.

Joint extraction of RNA and DNA used about 17-32 mg of bulk tissue that was unsorted. Samples were taken from five separate regions of every tumor. Details on this clonotype: Its antigen is still unknown. Compared with germline, one end of the junction differs, possibly owing to a read error.

The CDR3 has 14 residues. Study findings and constraints: There were only about 7-25% of top clones found in all five tumor regions. Significantly greater top-250-clone fractions characterized tumors relative to blood (p = 0.039).

Total RNA (around 500 ng) served as template for TCR beta cDNA synthesis primed by a constant-region primer. ARM-PCR, slightly modified, supplied the TCR beta libraries through three nested multiplex PCR rounds. A C-beta reverse primer and TRBV1-TRBV30 forward primers served in each of the first two PCR rounds, at ten to eleven cycles apiece. Each CDR3 protein gets one entry after TCRdb re-called the multiplex PCR reads with MiXCR. Counted here are roughly 78,000 distinct CDR3 sequences, 71% occurring once; the ten biggest clones make up 12% to 15%. V and J are TRBV12-3 or TRBV12-4 and TRBJ1-1; D is unresolved. Material: liver tumor tissue from sampling region 4. Subset given: tumor region T4, right-lateral pole. The receptor was derived from a woman in her sixties or seventies with primary liver carcinoma and hepatitis B virus infection. CDR3 residues: CAGTYQHPNNEAFF. The CDR3 region has the DNA TGTGCCGGCACCTACCAGCACCCGAACAATGAAGCTTTCTTT.